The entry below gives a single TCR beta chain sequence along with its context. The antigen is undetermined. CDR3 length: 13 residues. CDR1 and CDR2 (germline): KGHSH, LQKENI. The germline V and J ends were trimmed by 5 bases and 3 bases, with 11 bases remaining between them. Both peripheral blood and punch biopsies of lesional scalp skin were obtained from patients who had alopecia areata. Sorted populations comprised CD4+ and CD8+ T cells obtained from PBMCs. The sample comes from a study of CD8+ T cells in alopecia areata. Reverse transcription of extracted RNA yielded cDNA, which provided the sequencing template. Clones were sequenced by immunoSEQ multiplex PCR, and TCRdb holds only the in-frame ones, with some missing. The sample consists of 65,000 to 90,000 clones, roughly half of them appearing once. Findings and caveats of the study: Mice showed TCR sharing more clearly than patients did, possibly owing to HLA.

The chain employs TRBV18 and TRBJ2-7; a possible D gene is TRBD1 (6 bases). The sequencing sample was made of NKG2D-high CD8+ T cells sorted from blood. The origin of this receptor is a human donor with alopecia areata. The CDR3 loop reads CASSTGHLYEQYF. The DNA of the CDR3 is TGTGCCAGCTCAACGGGACACCTCTACGAGCAGTACTTC.